This is a list of T cell receptor beta chains from one sample in a study of siplizumab effects on memory and regulatory T cells. Measured with immunoSEQ multiplex PCR; TCRdb has only the in-frame clones, and not every one. The sample lists some 100,000 clones, about 90% occurring once. Material: Tregs sorted from blood. These receptors were taken from a human donor in good health. Each CDR3 is given with its conserved first and last residue. The order of the fields is J gene, D gene, clone size, V gene, CDR3 DNA, CDR3 protein. A D gene is named only where the DNA matches it firmly. The listing skips clone size in some rows; elsewhere it reads once, few, many or a size class.

>TRBJ1-2|.|few|TRBV14
TGTGCCAGCAGCCAAGGCCCCAGCGGCTACACCTTC
CASSQGPSGYTF
>TRBJ2-1|TRBD1|.|TRBV15
TGTGCCACCAGCAGAGGACGACAGGGGTATGAGCAGTTCTTC
CATSRGRQGYEQFF
>TRBJ2-5|.|few|TRBV20-1
TGCAGTGCTAGAGCCCAAGAGACCCAGTACTTC
CSARAQETQYF
>TRBJ2-5|.|.|TRBV18
TGTGCCAGCTCCCTCGCCGCGGGGGAGACCCAGTACTTC
CASSLAAGETQYF
>TRBJ2-5|.|.|TRBV5-1
TGCGCCAGCAGCGCAAGGGCAACCAGGTACCAAGAGACCCAGTACTTC
CASSARATRYQETQYF
>TRBJ2-1|TRBD2|.|TRBV28
TGTGCCAGCAGTCCCGGACAGGGGACTAGCGGGAGGGTCTACAATGAGCAGTTCTTC
CASSPGQGTSGRVYNEQFF
>TRBJ2-1|TRBD2|.|TRBV19
TGTGCCAGTAGTATAGAGGAAACTAGCGGGGATCACAATGAGCAGTTCTTC
CASSIEETSGDHNEQFF
>TRBJ2-3|.|.|TRBV29-1
TGCAGCGTTGATGGTAGCACAGATACGCAGTATTTT
CSVDGSTDTQYF
>TRBJ2-1|TRBD2|.|TRBV9
TGTGCCAGCAGCAAACTAGCGGGAGGTTCAGGTGAGCAGTTCTTC
CASSKLAGGSGEQFF
>TRBJ2-5|.|once|TRBV7-9
TGTGCCAGCAGCTACATCGCCGAGACCCAGTACTTC
CASSYIAETQYF
>TRBJ1-2|TRBD1|few|TRBV19
TGTGCCAGTAGTAACAGCGAAGGGGGCCTGAACTATGGCTACACCTTC
CASSNSEGGLNYGYTF
>TRBJ1-1|.|.|TRBV4-2
TGTGCCAGCAGCCAAGATCCCCGGAGGACGAACACTGAAGCTTTCTTT
CASSQDPRRTNTEAFF
>TRBJ1-5|.|.|TRBV4-1
TGCGCCAGCAGCCACCCGGACGTGAGTTATAGCAATCAGCCCCAGCATTTT
CASSHPDVSYSNQPQHF
>TRBJ2-1|TRBD2|once|TRBV7-3
TGTGCCAGCAGCCCCGGACTAGCGGGAATCAGTGAGCAGTTCTTC
CASSPGLAGISEQFF
>TRBJ1-2|.|.|TRBV4-1
TGCGCCAGCAGCCAGTTAGGACAGTTCGCTGGCTACACCTTC
CASSQLGQFAGYTF
>TRBJ2-2|TRBD1|.|TRBV5-5
TGTGCCAGCAGTAGAGGACAGGGTGACACCGGGGAGCTGTTTTTT
CASSRGQGDTGELFF